The 24 T cell receptor beta chains presented below share a single source sample, sequenced in a study of beta chain features in type 1 diabetes. Every isolated RNA sample was fully reverse transcribed, so sequencing captured expressed TCRB transcripts. The repertoire was sequenced with immunoSEQ multiplex PCR; TCRdb's copy has only in-frame clones and lacks some. Found here are a few hundred thousand clones, about 18% of them singletons; the top ten hold 0.044%. Material: naive CD4+ T cells from blood. The receptors come from a woman aged 18-29 years in good health.

This clone was recorded a few times. The rearrangement links TRBV30 to TRBJ2-7; 11 bases fit TRBD1. The CDR3 sequence is 15 residues long. With V trimmed by 8 bases and J by 5 bases, 14 bases remained unmatched. The V gene's germline CDR1 is GTSNPN and CDR2 SVGIG (reference sequence). The CDR3 region is CAANLRDRGSDEQYF. The CDR3 DNA is TGTGCCGCCAACCTCCGGGACAGGGGGAGCGACGAGCAGTACTTC.

This clone showed up just a few times. The gene calls are TRBV4-3 and TRBJ1-1; D call uncertain. The germline V gene encodes CDR1 LGHNA and CDR2 YSLEER. The ends were cut back, 5 bases at V and 5 bases at J, with 12 bases in the middle. The CDR3 runs to 13 residues. Here the CDR3 DNA reads TGCGCCAGCAGCGAAAGAGGAAGGACTGAAGCTTTCTTT. Translation: CASSERGRTEAFF.

This clone showed up just a few times. V gene TRBV4-2 combines with J gene TRBJ2-2, with 10 bases lining up with TRBD1. The CDR3 is 16 amino acids. Germline-derived CDR1 and CDR2 are LGHNA and YNFKEQ. V dropped 4 bases and J dropped 2; count of bases not matched to a gene: 4. The CDR3 sequence is CASSLGQGGNTGELFF. The CDR3, as DNA: TGTGCCAGCAGCCTCGGACAGGGGGGAAACACCGGGGAGCTGTTTTTT.

The rearrangement uses TRBV9 and TRBJ2-1; the D gene is possibly TRBD1 (7 bases). Trimming cost V 3 bases and J 0 bases, with 13 bases left between them. Germline values: CDR1 SGDLS, CDR2 YYNGEE. CDR3 length equals 16 residues. CDR3 residues: CASSGRGASSYNEQFF. The DNA for the CDR3 is TGTGCCAGCAGCGGCAGGGGGGCCTCCTCCTACAATGAGCAGTTCTTC. Supplemented by reference TRBV9 and TRBJ2-1, the full variable domain reads DSGVTQTPKHLITATGQRVTLRCSPRSGDLSVYWYQQSLDQGLQFLIQYYNGEERAKGNILERFSAQQFPDLHSELNLSSLELGDSALYFCASSGRGASSYNEQFFGPGTRLTVL.

The rearrangement uses TRBV29-1 and TRBJ1-2; D uncertain. V lost 1 base, J lost 4 bases, and 16 bases lay in between. This CDR3 is built from 15 residues. Looked up from germline, CDR1 is SQVTM and CDR2 is ANQGSEA. This CDR3 is CSVEGHRVTRYGYTF. The DNA of the CDR3 is TGCAGCGTTGAAGGGCACCGGGTTACCCGCTATGGCTACACCTTC.

There are a few counts of this clone. CDR3 in DNA: TGTGCCAGCAGCTCAGGGGGCCGCGCCGGGGAGCTGTTTTTT. Protein sequence: CASSSGGRAGELFF. This chain links TRBV9 with TRBJ2-2, with 8 bases identical to TRBD1. The junction had 5 bases not matched to a gene; V was cut back by 4 bases and J by 6 bases. Germline V gene lookup returns CDR1 SGDLS and CDR2 YYNGEE. CDR3 size: 14 residues.

The V and J genes are TRBV4-3 and TRBJ2-3; D unclear. This CDR3 has 12 amino acids. V was cut by 2 bases and J by 5 bases, with 5 bases left in between. Germline CDR1 and CDR2: LGHNA and YSLEER. CDR3 sequence: CASSQTGDTQYF. CDR3 nucleotides: TGCGCCAGCAGCCAAACTGGAGATACGCAGTATTTT.

This clone was detected only a few times. Here the CDR3 DNA reads TGTGCCAGCAGCTTGGTGAAGGAGGAGACCCAGTACTTC. Its translation: CASSLVKEETQYF. This chain links TRBV7-2 with TRBJ2-5, with D unclear. V lost 3 bases and J 5 bases, leaving 10 bases between the germline ends. The CDR3 loop spans 13 amino acids. CDR1 is SGHTA, CDR2 FQGNSA, per germline.

The chain recombines TRBV5-1 with TRBJ2-1, with 10 bases fitting TRBD2. V lost 0 bases and J lost 5; bases outside the gene matches: 8. CDR1 SGHRS and CDR2 YFSETQ come from the germline V gene. The CDR3 loop spans 17 amino acids. The CDR3 sequence: CASSLGEAGGRNNEQFF. CDR3 nucleotides: TGCGCCAGCAGCTTGGGAGAAGCGGGAGGGAGGAACAATGAGCAGTTCTTC.

The chain recombines TRBV30 with TRBJ1-6; no clear D gene. The CDR3 is made up of 13 amino acids. Germline V gives CDR1 GTSNPN, CDR2 SVGIG (reference sequence). The germline V and J ends were trimmed by 8 bases and 6 bases, with 14 bases remaining between them. For the CDR3, the DNA is TGTGCCCGAGCGGCACAACCTAATTCACCCCTCCACTTT. Translated, it gives CARAAQPNSPLHF.

This clone was detected a few times. V usage is TRBV30 and J usage is TRBJ2-1, with 9 bases identical to TRBD2. Germline CDR1 reads GTSNPN; CDR2 reads SVGIG (reference sequence). The CDR3 is made up of 15 amino acids. After removal of 3 bases from V and 7 bases from J, the junction contained 10 bases not matched to a gene. This CDR3 reads CAWRPGASGINEQFF. The DNA of the CDR3 is TGTGCCTGGAGGCCGGGGGCTAGCGGGATAAATGAGCAGTTCTTC.

This clone occurred a few times. V usage is TRBV7-9 and J usage is TRBJ1-1, with 7 bases that match TRBD1. Germline assignment: CDR1 SEHNR and CDR2 FQNEAQ (reference sequence). V was clipped by 7 bases and J by 5 bases; unmatched bases: 16. The CDR3 extends over 16 amino acids. The chain's CDR3 is CASNPVGKGATTEAFF. The CDR3 DNA follows: TGTGCCAGCAACCCCGTCGGTAAGGGGGCGACTACTGAAGCTTTCTTT.

The rearrangement uses TRBV11-1 and TRBJ2-3; TRBD1 matches 8 bases. The germline CDR1 and CDR2 sequences are SGHAT and FQDESV (reference sequence). This CDR3 contains 14 residues. The junction had 4 bases not matched to a gene; V was cut back by 2 bases and J by 6 bases. CDR3 amino acids: CASSLQGAQDTQYF. The DNA of the CDR3 is TGTGCCAGCAGCTTACAGGGGGCCCAGGATACGCAGTATTTT.

This clone was detected a few times. This chain links TRBV2 with TRBJ1-2, with TRBD1 matching over 9 bases. This CDR3 has 13 residues. With V trimmed by 4 bases and J by 9 bases, 6 bases remained unmatched. CDR1 SNHLY and CDR2 FYNNEI come from the germline V gene. The CDR3: CASSARQGDRYTF. CDR3 DNA: TGTGCCAGCAGTGCCCGACAGGGGGACCGCTACACCTTC. Filled out from reference TRBV2 and TRBJ1-2, the complete variable domain reads EPEVTQTPSHQVTQMGQEVILRCVPISNHLYFYWYRQILGQKVEFLVSFYNNEISEKSEIFDDQFSVERPDGSNFTLKIRSTKLEDSAMYFCASSARQGDRYTFGSGTRLTVV.

This clone was detected a few times. V usage is TRBV28 and J usage is TRBJ1-1; TRBD1 agrees at 9 bases. The CDR3 loop spans 15 amino acids. V was pared by 4 bases and J by 5 bases, with 8 bases of the junction left unmatched. CDR1 is MDHEN and CDR2 is SYDVKM in the germline V gene. CDR3 sequence reads: CASSSSGQGRTEAFF. The DNA of the CDR3 is TGTGCCAGCAGTTCCTCCGGACAGGGGAGAACTGAAGCTTTCTTT.

The chain recombines TRBV9 with TRBJ2-2; D is possibly TRBD1 (5 bases). Trimming shortened V by 0 bases and J by 0 bases, and 15 bases separated the two germline ends. The CDR3 length is 18 residues. Germline CDR1 is SGDLS and CDR2 is YYNGEE. The CDR3 loop is CASSVATPGATNTGELFF. CDR3 DNA: TGTGCCAGCAGCGTAGCTACCCCTGGGGCGACGAACACCGGGGAGCTGTTTTTT.

The genes are TRBV19 and TRBJ1-1; 8 positions agree with TRBD1. The trim removed 5 bases at V and 0 bases at J, leaving 2 bases unmatched. The CDR3 has 14 residues. CDR1 is LNHDA and CDR2 is SQIVND in the germline V gene (reference sequence). The CDR3 region is CASSSGGLNTEAFF. The CDR3 region has the DNA TGTGCCAGTAGTTCAGGGGGCTTGAACACTGAAGCTTTCTTT.

In this sample, this clone turned up a few times. The chain carries TRBV7-2 and TRBJ2-1, with D possibly TRBD2 on 6 matching bases. This CDR3 has 16 residues. V dropped 2 bases and J dropped 4 bases, with 15 bases sitting between them. The germline gives CDR1 SGHTA, CDR2 FQGNSA. The CDR3 nucleotides are TGTGCCAGCAGCTTAAGAGGGTCGGGGGAGTACAATGAGCAGTTCTTC. Translating gives CASSLRGSGEYNEQFF.

This chain joins TRBV4-1 and TRBJ1-5; D gene unclear. This CDR3 spans 14 amino acids. The V gene lost 4 bases and the J gene lost 0 bases, with 7 bases spanning the gap. Per the germline V gene, CDR1 is MGHRA and CDR2 is YSYEKL. CDR3 coding DNA: TGCGCCAGCAGCCTAGGACTTAGCAATCAGCCCCAGCATTTT. Translation: CASSLGLSNQPQHF.

This clone occurred once. The chain carries TRBV14 and TRBJ1-1; the match to TRBD1 covers 11 bases. Germline assignment: CDR1 SGHDN and CDR2 FVKESK. The trim removed 1 base at V and 3 bases at J, leaving 4 bases unmatched. The CDR3 consists of 16 residues. Here the CDR3 DNA reads TGTGCCAGCAGCCAAGCGGGACAGGGGGTTGACACTGAAGCTTTCTTT. It codes for CASSQAGQGVDTEAFF.

The chain recombines TRBV25-1 with TRBJ1-3; D possibly corresponds to TRBD1 (6 bases). The CDR3 contains 16 residues. Trimming removed 1 base at V and 2 bases at J, with 12 bases between. Germline V gene sequence: CDR1 MGHDK, CDR2 SYGVNS. The CDR3 here is CASSESRGAAGNTIYF. The DNA for the CDR3 is TGTGCCAGCAGTGAATCTCGGGGGGCAGCTGGAAACACCATATATTTT.

This clone was observed a handful of times. This chain links TRBV7-8 with TRBJ2-1; TRBD2 matches at 12 bases. Trimming removed 4 bases from V and 12 bases from J; junction bases left unmatched: 10. Germline lookup yields CDR1 SGHVS and CDR2 FQNEAQ. The CDR3 length is 15 residues. The CDR3 protein is CASSSGTSGLQGQFF. The CDR3, as DNA: TGTGCCAGCAGCTCTGGGACTAGCGGGCTCCAGGGGCAGTTCTTC.

The table lists this clone with a few counts. The J gene is TRBJ2-3, the V gene TRBV4-1; TRBD2 matches 12 bases. Germline loops: CDR1 MGHRA, CDR2 YSYEKL. The ends lost 0 bases at V and 2 bases at J; junction bases unmatched: 9. The CDR3 is 19 residues long. DNA of the CDR3: TGCGCCAGCAGCCAAGATCCCGGACTAGCGGGACTCTTCACAGATACGCAGTATTTT. Translation: CASSQDPGLAGLFTDTQYF.

This clone appeared a few times. The rearrangement joins TRBV11-2 to TRBJ2-7; no definite D call. The CDR3 has 15 residues. Germline assignment: CDR1 SGHAT and CDR2 FQNNGV. Deletions cut 4 bases from V and 3 bases from J, with 16 bases between. CDR3 sequence reads: CASSSKSSPLYEQYF. The DNA of the CDR3 is TGTGCCAGCAGCTCCAAAAGCTCTCCACTCTACGAGCAGTACTTC. Full variable domain (rest looked up from reference TRBV11-2 and TRBJ2-7): EAGVAQSPRYKIIEKRQSVAFWCNPISGHATLYWYQQILGQGPKLLIQFQNNGVVDDSQLPKDRFSAERLKGVDSTLKIQPAKLEDSAVYLCASSSKSSPLYEQYFGPGTRLTVT.